The 17 T cell receptor beta chains below come from one sample, sequenced in a study of CD8 T cells in ankylosing spondylitis. Notes on the study in general: Ankylosing spondylitis blood appeared to be characterized by a TCR beta motif of eight or nine highly homologous variants.

Their cognate antigens are unknown. Using its own MiXCR run on the 5' RACE reads, TCRdb lists one record per CDR3 protein. In the table there are around 140,000 distinct CDR3 sequences, about a sixth of which are singletons. The sample was blood, either unsorted or a sorted T cell fraction (not recorded which). Receptors were obtained from a male donor with ankylosing spondylitis.

This clonotype was seen more than once but under ten times. The chain links TRBV2 to TRBJ2-7; TRBD2 agrees at 8 bases. Germline V CDR1 and CDR2: SNHLY, FYNNEI. Trimming cost V 2 bases and J 0 bases; bases outside gene matches: 6. The CDR3 loop spans 16 amino acids. CDR3 residues: CASSELLAASSYEQYF. The CDR3 DNA reads TGTGCCAGCAGTGAATTACTAGCGGCTAGCTCCTACGAGCAGTACTTC.

The chain couples TRBV7-3 to TRBJ2-1; D unclear. This CDR3 has 15 residues. With 5 bases removed from V and 5 bases from J, the gap between germline ends came to 16 bases. Germline V gene data show CDR1 as SGHTA and CDR2 as FQGTGA. CDR3 protein: CASSIFVAKNNEQFF. The CDR3 DNA sequence: TGTGCCAGCAGCATATTCGTGGCGAAAAACAATGAGCAGTTCTTC.

This clonotype was counted between two and nine times. This chain connects TRBV27 to TRBJ2-3, with 8 nucleotides matching TRBD1. V shed 3 bases and J 2 bases; nucleotides not matched to a gene: 7. This CDR3 region has 16 residues. Looked up from germline, CDR1 is MNHEY and CDR2 is SMNVEV (reference sequence). The CDR3 loop reads CASSLGLGQDTDTQYF. The CDR3 DNA is TGTGCCAGCAGTTTGGGTTTGGGACAGGACACAGATACGCAGTATTTT.

The V and J genes are TRBV3-1 and TRBJ2-7, with 7 bases matching TRBD2. This CDR3 region has 14 residues. Losses at the gene ends were 4 bases for V and 0 bases for J; bases not matched to a gene: 3. Germline CDR1 reads LGHDT; CDR2 reads YNNKEL (reference sequence). The CDR3 sequence is CASSPGGNSYEQYF. The CDR3 bases are TGTGCCAGCAGCCCCGGGGGGAACTCCTACGAGCAGTACTTC.

This clonotype came up a few times. The chain carries TRBV18 and TRBJ2-3, with a possible D match to TRBD1 (5 bases). This CDR3 is built from 15 residues. V lost 3 bases, J lost 2 bases, and 12 bases lay in between. Germline V CDR1 and CDR2: KGHSH, LQKENI. CDR3 coding DNA: TGTGCCAGCTCACCTGGCCAGGACATCACAGATACGCAGTATTTT. Amino acid sequence: CASSPGQDITDTQYF.

In its sample, this clonotype was seen many times. The genes are TRBV5-1 and TRBJ2-1, with 11 bases matching TRBD2. The CDR3 is made up of 16 amino acids. The V gene end was trimmed by 5 bases and the J gene end by 6 bases; junction bases not matched to a gene: 10. Germline CDR1 reads SGHRS; CDR2 reads YFSETQ. CDR3 region: CASSSRGLAVSNEQFF. The CDR3 DNA reads TGCGCCAGCAGTTCGAGGGGACTAGCGGTAAGCAATGAGCAGTTCTTC.

This clonotype was counted between two and nine times. V and J are TRBV29-1 and TRBJ2-7; TRBD1 might be the D (5 bases). The length of the CDR3 is 15 residues. V was shortened by 0 bases and J by 2 bases, with 14 bases between the two germline ends. CDR1 and CDR2 (germline): SQVTM, ANQGSEA. This CDR3 is CSVEDGRQIPYEQYF. The CDR3 region has the DNA TGCAGCGTTGAAGATGGGCGACAGATCCCCTACGAGCAGTACTTC.

Ten or more counts support this clonotype. The V and J genes are TRBV29-1 and TRBJ2-2; D gene uncertain. From germline, CDR1 is SQVTM and CDR2 ANQGSEA. The germline V and J ends were trimmed by 3 bases and 3 bases, with 5 bases remaining between them. CDR3 length equals 12 residues. CDR3 protein: CSVEDHTGELFF. Here the CDR3 DNA reads TGCAGCGTTGAGGATCACACCGGGGAGCTGTTTTTT.

This rearrangement joins TRBV20-1 to TRBJ2-7; 7 bases are a match to TRBD2. The CDR3 is 16 amino acids. The trim removed 6 bases at V and 2 bases at J, leaving 16 bases unmatched. Germline CDR1 DFQATT, CDR2 SNEGSKA (reference sequence). CDR3 bases: TGCAGTGCCCGGGGCCTCCAAGGGCGGGAGACCTACGAGCAGTACTTC. It yields the protein CSARGLQGRETYEQYF.

This chain uses TRBV4-2 with TRBJ2-7, with 12 bases identical to TRBD2. The CDR3 sequence is 18 residues long. The germline V gene has CDR1 LGHNA and CDR2 YNFKEQ. V shed 0 bases and J 3 bases; nucleotides not matched to a gene: 9. Here the CDR3 DNA reads TGTGCCAGCAGCCAAGAGACTAGCGGGAGCAGGGGCGACTACGAGCAGTACTTC. Translating it yields CASSQETSGSRGDYEQYF.

This clonotype has only a few counts. The chain couples TRBV7-9 to TRBJ2-3; D possibly corresponds to TRBD1 (5 bases). V was cut by 0 bases and J by 6 bases, with 16 bases left in between. Germline CDR1 and CDR2: SEHNR and FQNEAQ (reference sequence). This CDR3 region has 16 residues. CDR3 sequence: CASSLAYRISGDTQYF. The CDR3 coding sequence is TGTGCCAGCAGCTTAGCGTACAGGATTTCAGGGGATACGCAGTATTTT. The full variable domain, its missing parts supplied by reference TRBV7-9 and TRBJ2-3, is DTGVSQNPRHKITKRGQNVTFRCDPISEHNRLYWYRQTLGQGPEFLTYFQNEAQLEKSRLLSDRFSAERPKGSFSTLEIQRTEQGDSAMYLCASSLAYRISGDTQYFGPGTRLTVL.

This clonotype was seen a handful of times. The J gene is TRBJ2-7, the V gene TRBV5-4, with 8 positions matching TRBD2. Germline trimming cut 0 bases from V and 0 bases from J; bases unmatched to any gene: 5. The CDR3 is 16 residues long. Germline V lookup: CDR1 SGHNT, CDR2 YYREEE (reference sequence). CDR3 residues: CASSLGVAGSSYEQYF. DNA of the CDR3: TGTGCCAGCAGCTTGGGAGTAGCGGGGAGCTCCTACGAGCAGTACTTC.

The V gene is TRBV5-1, the J gene TRBJ2-7, with D possibly matching TRBD1 (5 bases). V dropped 2 bases and J dropped 7 bases, with 13 bases sitting between them. The CDR3 is 13 amino acids. Germline V gives CDR1 SGHRS, CDR2 YFSETQ. Here the CDR3 DNA reads TGCGCCAGCAGCTTAGACCCAGGGTGGGAGCAGTACTTC. Protein sequence: CASSLDPGWEQYF.

This clonotype appeared a few times. CDR3 in amino acids: CASGDREVAKNIQYF. The DNA of the CDR3 is TGTGCCAGCGGGGACAGGGAGGTAGCCAAAAACATTCAGTACTTC. The chain couples TRBV6-1 to TRBJ2-4; the match to TRBD1 covers 9 bases. V shed 8 bases, J shed 0 bases, and the junction held 5 bases outside the gene matches. CDR3 length equals 15 residues. Germline V lookup: CDR1 MNHNS, CDR2 SASEGT.

V is TRBV28 and J is TRBJ1-5; no clear D gene. V dropped 6 bases and J dropped 0 bases, with 12 bases sitting between them. The CDR3 is 15 amino acids. Germline CDR1 MDHEN, CDR2 SYDVKM. The CDR3 spells CASSQRVASNQPQHF. The CDR3 DNA reads as TGTGCCAGCAGCCAGAGGGTTGCTAGCAATCAGCCCCAGCATTTT.

This clonotype was picked up a small number of times. The chain carries TRBV12-5 and TRBJ2-6; D ambiguous. Trimming took 2 bases from V and 0 from J, leaving 5 bases between them. The CDR3 runs 15 residues. Germline lookup yields CDR1 LGHNT and CDR2 FRNRAP. The CDR3 region is CASGLQPSGANVLTF. CDR3 DNA: TGTGCTAGTGGTTTGCAGCCCTCTGGGGCCAACGTCCTGACTTTC.

Ten or more counts support this clonotype. CDR3 sequence reads: CASSPPVGGQGEQFF. CDR3 sequence (DNA): TGTGCCAGCTCACCACCGGTCGGAGGGCAAGGCGAGCAGTTCTTC. The V gene is TRBV18, the J gene TRBJ2-1, with TRBD2 as a possible D gene (6 bases). This CDR3 region has 15 residues. The ends were cut back, 0 bases at V and 10 bases at J, with 16 bases in the middle. Germline-derived CDR1 and CDR2 are KGHSH and LQKENI.